The subject of this entry is one T cell receptor (beta chain). The antigen remains undetermined. This sample is part of a study of T cell repertoires in cytomegalovirus infection. The ends lost 5 bases at V and 4 bases at J; junction bases unmatched: 5. Germline CDR1 reads MGHRA; CDR2 reads YSYEKL. The CDR3 covers 14 residues. MiXCR, run by TCRdb on the reads, gives a single entry per CDR3 protein. The table lists about 150,000 distinct CDR3 sequences, over 30% of them singletons. This TCR derives from a human donor in good health (CMV status not recorded). Some clones in this sample may be carry-over from other donors' samples. The sample was CD8+ T cells from cultured PBMCs, taken from culture after CMV antigen stimulation. The genes are TRBV4-1 and TRBJ2-1, with 7 bases aligning to TRBD2. As DNA, the CDR3 is TGCGCCAGCAGCTTGGGACTACTATACAATGAGCAGTTCTTC. It is translated as CASSLGLLYNEQFF.